The entry that follows covers one T cell receptor beta chain sequence. Its target is not known. Only in-frame clones appear in the TCRdb table, and some are missing; sequencing was by immunoSEQ multiplex PCR. The table lists 21,000 or so clones, about 80% of them singletons. The record originates from a study of tumor-infiltrating lymphocytes in localized non-small cell lung cancer. Study results and caveats: Different pieces of the same tissue were used for each assay.

V lost 5 bases and J 5 bases, leaving 11 bases between the germline ends. CDR1 SGHNT and CDR2 YENEEA come from the germline V gene. The CDR3 contains 13 residues. Sequenced material: lung tumor tissue. This sequence originates from a human donor with non-small cell lung cancer. The chain combines TRBV11-3 with TRBJ2-3; possible D gene TRBD2, 5 bases. The CDR3 DNA reads TGTGCCAGCAGCATAAACGCGGGAGATACGCAGTATTTT. It yields the protein CASSINAGDTQYF.